The entry below describes one T cell receptor beta chain. Its antigen remains unknown. The primer mix had 60 Vbeta and 13 Jbeta primers. Profiled with immunoSEQ multiplex PCR; TCRdb holds only in-frame clones, not every one. The ten top clones account for approximately 3.8%, within a sample of 90,000 to 150,000 clones. The data stem from a study of cytomegalovirus exposure and HLA in healthy donors. Study conclusions and caveats: Most sequenced TCRs were rare (though some public TCRs occurred in many donors).

CDR1 and CDR2 from the germline V gene are MDHEN and SYDVKM. Trimming removed 5 bases from V and 4 bases from J, with 14 bases in between. The CDR3 runs 15 residues. The sequence was obtained from a man aged 18 to 29 in good health and CMV-seronegative. Sequencing input: PBMCs. The gene calls are TRBV28 and TRBJ1-4, with D perhaps matching TRBD1 (6 bases). The CDR3 is CASSRQVLVNEKLFF. The CDR3 DNA reads TGTGCCAGCAGTAGACAGGTCTTAGTTAATGAAAAACTGTTTTTT.